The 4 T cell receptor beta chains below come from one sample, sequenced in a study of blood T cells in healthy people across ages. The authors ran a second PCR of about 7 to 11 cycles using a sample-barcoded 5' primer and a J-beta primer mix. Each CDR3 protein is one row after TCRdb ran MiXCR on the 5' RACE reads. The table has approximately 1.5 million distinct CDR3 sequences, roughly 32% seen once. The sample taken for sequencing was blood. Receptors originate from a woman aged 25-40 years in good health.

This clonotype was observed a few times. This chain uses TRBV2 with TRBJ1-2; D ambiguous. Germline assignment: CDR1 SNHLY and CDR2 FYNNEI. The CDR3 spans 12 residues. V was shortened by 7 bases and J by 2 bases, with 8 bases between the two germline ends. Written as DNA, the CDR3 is TGTGCCAGCAACGCAGAAAACTATGGCTACACCTTC. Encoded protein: CASNAENYGYTF.

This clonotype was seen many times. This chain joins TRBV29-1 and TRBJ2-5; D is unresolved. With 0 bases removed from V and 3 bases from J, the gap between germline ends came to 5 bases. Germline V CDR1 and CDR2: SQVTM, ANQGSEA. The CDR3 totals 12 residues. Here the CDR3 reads CSVEERKETQYF. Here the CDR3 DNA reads TGCAGCGTTGAAGAACGGAAAGAGACCCAGTACTTC.

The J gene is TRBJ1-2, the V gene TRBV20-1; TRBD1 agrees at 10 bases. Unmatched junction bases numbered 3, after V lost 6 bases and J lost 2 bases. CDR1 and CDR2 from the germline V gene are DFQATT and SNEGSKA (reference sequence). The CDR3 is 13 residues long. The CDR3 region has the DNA TGCAGTGCAACGGACAGGGGGAACTATGGCTACACCTTC. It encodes CSATDRGNYGYTF.

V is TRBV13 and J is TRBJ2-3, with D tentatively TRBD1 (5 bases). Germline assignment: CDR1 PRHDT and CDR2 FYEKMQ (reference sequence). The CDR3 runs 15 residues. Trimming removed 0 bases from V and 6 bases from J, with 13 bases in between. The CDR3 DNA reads TGTGCCAGCAGCTTAGGGGGCCAGGGCAGTGATACGCAGTATTTT. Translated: CASSLGGQGSDTQYF.